The source of this TCR beta chain is a study of human T cells and chemical hapten exposure. The study, taken as a whole, reports: The immune response of these alopecia patients might not match healthy individuals'. No change in TCRs above 1 in 1000 frequency was produced by DPC sensitization.

In the case of this clonotype: What it binds is not known.

The CDR3 spans 16 residues. CDR1 SGDLS and CDR2 YYNGEE come from the germline V gene. J gave up 2 bases and V 4 bases, and 9 bases lay outside the gene matches. One entry per CDR3 protein, called by TCRdb with MiXCR from the RACE reads. The table records about 140,000 distinct CDR3 sequences, 10% to 15% of them present only once. Noted time point: patch test 2, 6 weeks after DPC sensitization. Treatment described: therapeutic diphenylcyclopropenone sensitization with weekly scalp DPC. Before extraction, the whole blood was not fractionated, and total RNA was taken from it. The chain has TRBV9 and TRBJ2-3, with TRBD2 matching over 8 bases. The receptor's source is a woman between 45 and 65 years old with alopecia areata. Some clones in this sample may be carry-over from other donors' samples. The material sequenced was whole blood, taken in connection with sensitization to the hapten diphenylcyclopropenone (DPC). CDR3 residues: CASSPREGPPTDTQYF. The CDR3 DNA follows: TGTGCCAGCAGCCCCCGGGAGGGCCCCCCCACAGATACGCAGTATTTT.